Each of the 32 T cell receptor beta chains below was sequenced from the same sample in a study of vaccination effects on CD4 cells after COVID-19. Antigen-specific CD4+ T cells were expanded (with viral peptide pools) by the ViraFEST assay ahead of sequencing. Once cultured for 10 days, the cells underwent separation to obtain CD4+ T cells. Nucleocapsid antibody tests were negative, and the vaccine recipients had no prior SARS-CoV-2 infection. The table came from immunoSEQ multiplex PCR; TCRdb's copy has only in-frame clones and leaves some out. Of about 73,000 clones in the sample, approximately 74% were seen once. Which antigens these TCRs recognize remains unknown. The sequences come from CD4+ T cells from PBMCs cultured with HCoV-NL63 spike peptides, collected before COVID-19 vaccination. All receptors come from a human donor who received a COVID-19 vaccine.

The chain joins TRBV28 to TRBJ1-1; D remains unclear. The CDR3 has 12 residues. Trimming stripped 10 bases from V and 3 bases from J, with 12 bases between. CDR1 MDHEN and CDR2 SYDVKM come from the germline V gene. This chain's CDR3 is CATHPEDTEAFF. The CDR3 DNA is TGTGCCACCCACCCGGAGGACACTGAAGCTTTCTTT.

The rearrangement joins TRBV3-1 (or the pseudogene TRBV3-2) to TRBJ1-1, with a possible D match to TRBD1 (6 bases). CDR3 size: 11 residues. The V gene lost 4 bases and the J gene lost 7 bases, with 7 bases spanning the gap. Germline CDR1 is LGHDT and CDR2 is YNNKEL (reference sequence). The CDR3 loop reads CASSLRGEAFF. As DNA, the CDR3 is TGTGCCAGCAGCCTCAGGGGTGAAGCTTTCTTT.

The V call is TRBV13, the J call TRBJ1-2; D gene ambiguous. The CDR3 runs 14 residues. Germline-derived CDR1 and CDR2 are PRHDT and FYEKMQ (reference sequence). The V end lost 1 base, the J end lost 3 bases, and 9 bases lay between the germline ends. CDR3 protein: CASSLVGIDYGYTF. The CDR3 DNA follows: TGTGCCAGCAGCTTAGTTGGGATTGACTATGGCTACACCTTC. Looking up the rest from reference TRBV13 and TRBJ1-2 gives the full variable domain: AAGVIQSPRHLIKEKRETATLKCYPIPRHDTVYWYQQGPGQDPQFLISFYEKMQSDKGSIPDRFSAQQFSDYHSELNMSSLELGDSALYFCASSLVGIDYGYTFGSGTRLTVV.

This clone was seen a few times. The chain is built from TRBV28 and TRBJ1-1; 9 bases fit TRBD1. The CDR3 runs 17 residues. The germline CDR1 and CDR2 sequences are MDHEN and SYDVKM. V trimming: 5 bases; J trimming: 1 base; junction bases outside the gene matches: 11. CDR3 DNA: TGTGCCAGCAGTAAAACAGGGGGCGCGTTCCGGAACACTGAAGCTTTCTTT. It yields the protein CASSKTGGAFRNTEAFF.

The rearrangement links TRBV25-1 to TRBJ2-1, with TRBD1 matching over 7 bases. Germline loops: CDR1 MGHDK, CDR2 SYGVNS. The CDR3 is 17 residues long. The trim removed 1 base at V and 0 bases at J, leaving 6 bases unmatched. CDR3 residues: CASSEWGRQGSYNEQFF. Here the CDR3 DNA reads TGTGCCAGCAGTGAATGGGGTCGACAGGGCTCCTACAATGAGCAGTTCTTC.

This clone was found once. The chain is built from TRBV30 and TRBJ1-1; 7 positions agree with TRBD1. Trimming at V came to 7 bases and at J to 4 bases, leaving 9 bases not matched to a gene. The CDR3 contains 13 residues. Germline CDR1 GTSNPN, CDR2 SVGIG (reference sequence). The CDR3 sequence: CAFRNRGGTEAFF. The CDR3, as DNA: TGTGCCTTCCGTAACAGGGGAGGCACTGAAGCTTTCTTT.

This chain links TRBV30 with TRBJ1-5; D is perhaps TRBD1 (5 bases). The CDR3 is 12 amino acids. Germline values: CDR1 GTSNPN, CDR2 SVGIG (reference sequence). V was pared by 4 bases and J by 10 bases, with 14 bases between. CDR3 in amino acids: CAWNDRIGPQHF. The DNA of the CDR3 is TGTGCCTGGAACGACAGAATTGGCCCCCAGCATTTT.

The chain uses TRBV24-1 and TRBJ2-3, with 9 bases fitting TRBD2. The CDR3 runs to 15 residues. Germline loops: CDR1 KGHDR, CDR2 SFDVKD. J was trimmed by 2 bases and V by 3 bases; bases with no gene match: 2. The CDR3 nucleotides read TGTGCCACCAGTGATCGCGGGGGGGTCACAGATACGCAGTATTTT. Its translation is CATSDRGGVTDTQYF.

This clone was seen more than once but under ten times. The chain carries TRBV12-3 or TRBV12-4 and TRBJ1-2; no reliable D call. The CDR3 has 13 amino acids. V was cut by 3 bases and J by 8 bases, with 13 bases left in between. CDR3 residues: CASSLGRALGYTF. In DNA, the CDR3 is TGTGCCAGCAGTTTGGGGAGGGCTCTAGGCTACACCTTC.

CDR3 region: CASSPGREADTQYF. CDR3 nucleotides: TGTGCCAGTAGTCCCGGACGAGAAGCAGATACGCAGTATTTT. The rearrangement links TRBV19 to TRBJ2-3; D gene unclear. This CDR3 is built from 14 residues. Germline CDR1 is LNHDA and CDR2 is SQIVND (reference sequence). Deletions cut 5 bases from V and 4 bases from J, with 13 bases between.

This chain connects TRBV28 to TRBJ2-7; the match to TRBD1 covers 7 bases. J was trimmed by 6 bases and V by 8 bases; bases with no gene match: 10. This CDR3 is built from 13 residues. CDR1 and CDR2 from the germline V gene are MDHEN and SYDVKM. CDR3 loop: CASRETGEPEQYV. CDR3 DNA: TGTGCCAGCCGAGAAACAGGGGAGCCCGAGCAGTACGTC.

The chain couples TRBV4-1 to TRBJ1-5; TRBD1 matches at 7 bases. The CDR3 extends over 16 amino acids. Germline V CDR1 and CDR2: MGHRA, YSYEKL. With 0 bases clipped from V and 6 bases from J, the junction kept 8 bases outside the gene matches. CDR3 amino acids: CASSQDGQGGAQPQHF. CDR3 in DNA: TGCGCCAGCAGCCAAGACGGCCAGGGGGGTGCTCAGCCCCAGCATTTT.

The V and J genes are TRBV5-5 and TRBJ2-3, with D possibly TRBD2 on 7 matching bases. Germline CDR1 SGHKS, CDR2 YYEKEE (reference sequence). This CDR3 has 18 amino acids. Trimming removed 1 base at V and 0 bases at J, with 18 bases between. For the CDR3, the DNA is TGTGCCAGCAGCTTGTCGGCGGGGGCGAGCCCTAGCACAGATACGCAGTATTTT. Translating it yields CASSLSAGASPSTDTQYF. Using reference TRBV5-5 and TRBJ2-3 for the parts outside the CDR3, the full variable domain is DAGVTQSPTHLIKTRGQQVTLRCSPISGHKSVSWYQQVLGQGPQFIFQYYEKEERGRGNFPDRFSARQFPNYSSELNVNALLLGDSALYLCASSLSAGASPSTDTQYFGPGTRLTVL.

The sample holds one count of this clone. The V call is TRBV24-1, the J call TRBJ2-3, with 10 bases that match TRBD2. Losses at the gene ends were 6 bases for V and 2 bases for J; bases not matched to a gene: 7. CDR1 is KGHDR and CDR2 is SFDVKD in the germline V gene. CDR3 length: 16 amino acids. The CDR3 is CATSLAGGEVTDTQYF. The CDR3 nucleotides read TGTGCCACCAGTTTAGCGGGGGGAGAGGTCACAGATACGCAGTATTTT.

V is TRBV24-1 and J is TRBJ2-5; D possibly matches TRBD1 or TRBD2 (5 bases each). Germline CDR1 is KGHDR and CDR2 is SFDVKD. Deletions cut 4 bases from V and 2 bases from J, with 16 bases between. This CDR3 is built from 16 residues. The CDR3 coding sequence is TGTGCCACCAGTGACCCGGGGACGGGACGGCAAGAGACCCAGTACTTC. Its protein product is CATSDPGTGRQETQYF.

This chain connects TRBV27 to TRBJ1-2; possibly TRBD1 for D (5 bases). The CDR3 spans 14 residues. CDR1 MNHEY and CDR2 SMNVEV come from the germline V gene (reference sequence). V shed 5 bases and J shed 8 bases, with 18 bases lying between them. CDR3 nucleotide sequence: TGTGCCAGCAGTAGAACGGGGGATCTGCTCGGCTACACCTTC. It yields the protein CASSRTGDLLGYTF.

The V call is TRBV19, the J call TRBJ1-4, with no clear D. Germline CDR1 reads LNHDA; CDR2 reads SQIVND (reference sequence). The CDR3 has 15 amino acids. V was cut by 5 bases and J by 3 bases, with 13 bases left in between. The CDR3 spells CASSFSNSPNEKLFF. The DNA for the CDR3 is TGTGCCAGTAGTTTTTCAAACAGCCCTAATGAAAAACTGTTTTTT.

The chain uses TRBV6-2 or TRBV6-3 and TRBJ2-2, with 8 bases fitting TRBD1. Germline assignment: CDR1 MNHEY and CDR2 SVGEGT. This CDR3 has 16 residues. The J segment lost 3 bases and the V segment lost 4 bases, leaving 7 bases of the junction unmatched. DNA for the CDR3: TGTGCCAGCAGTTTTGGACAGGGAGGATACACCGGGGAGCTGTTTTTT. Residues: CASSFGQGGYTGELFF.

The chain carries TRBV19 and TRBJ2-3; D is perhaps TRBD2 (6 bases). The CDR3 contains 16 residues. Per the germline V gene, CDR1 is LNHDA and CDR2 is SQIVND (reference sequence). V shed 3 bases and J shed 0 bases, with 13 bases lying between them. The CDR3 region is CASSILQAGSTDTQYF. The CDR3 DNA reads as TGTGCCAGTAGTATCCTCCAAGCGGGTAGCACAGATACGCAGTATTTT.

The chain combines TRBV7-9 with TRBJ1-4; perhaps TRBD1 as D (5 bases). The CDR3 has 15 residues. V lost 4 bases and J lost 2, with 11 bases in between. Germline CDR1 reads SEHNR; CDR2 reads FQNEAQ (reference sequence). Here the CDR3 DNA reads TGTGCCAGCAGCTCCTCGGGGGAGACTAATGAAAAACTGTTTTTT. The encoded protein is CASSSSGETNEKLFF.

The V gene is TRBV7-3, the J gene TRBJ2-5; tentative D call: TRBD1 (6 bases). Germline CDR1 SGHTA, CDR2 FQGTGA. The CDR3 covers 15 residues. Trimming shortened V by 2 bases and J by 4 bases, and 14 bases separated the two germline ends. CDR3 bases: TGTGCCAGCAGCTTAGGGTCAGGGGCGGGAGAGACCCAGTACTTC. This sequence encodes CASSLGSGAGETQYF.

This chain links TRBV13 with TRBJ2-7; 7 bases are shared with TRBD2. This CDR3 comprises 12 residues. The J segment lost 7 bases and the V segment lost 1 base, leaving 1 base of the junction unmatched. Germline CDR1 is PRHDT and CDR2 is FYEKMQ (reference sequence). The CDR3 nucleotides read TGTGCCAGCAGCTTAGTGGGGGGGGAGCAGTACGTC. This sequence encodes CASSLVGGEQYV.

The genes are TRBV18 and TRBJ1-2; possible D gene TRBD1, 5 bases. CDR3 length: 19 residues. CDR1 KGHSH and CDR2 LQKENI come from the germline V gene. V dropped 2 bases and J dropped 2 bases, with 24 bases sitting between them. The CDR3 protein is CASSPGSGTAVRVNYGYTF. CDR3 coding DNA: TGTGCCAGCTCACCAGGTTCCGGGACCGCTGTCCGGGTGAACTATGGCTACACCTTC.

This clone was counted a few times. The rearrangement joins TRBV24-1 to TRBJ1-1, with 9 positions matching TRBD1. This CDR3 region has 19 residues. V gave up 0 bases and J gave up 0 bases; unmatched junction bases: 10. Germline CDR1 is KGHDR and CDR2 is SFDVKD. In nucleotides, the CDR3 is TGTGCCACCAGTGATTTGAGCCCTGACAGGGGGAGAATGAACACTGAAGCTTTCTTT. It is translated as CATSDLSPDRGRMNTEAFF.

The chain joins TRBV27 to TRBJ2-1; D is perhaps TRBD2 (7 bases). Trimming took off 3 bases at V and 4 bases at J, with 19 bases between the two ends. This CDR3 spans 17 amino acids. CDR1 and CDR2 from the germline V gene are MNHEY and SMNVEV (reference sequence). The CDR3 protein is CASSFPGAGAIYNEQFF. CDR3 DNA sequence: TGTGCCAGCAGTTTCCCGGGGGCGGGGGCAATTTACAATGAGCAGTTCTTC.

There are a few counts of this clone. As DNA, the CDR3 is TGCAGCGTTCAATTCGGGGTGACCCAGTACTTC. Its translation: CSVQFGVTQYF. The rearrangement joins TRBV29-1 to TRBJ2-5, with D tentatively TRBD2 (5 bases). With 5 bases removed from V and 7 bases from J, the gap between germline ends came to 11 bases. The CDR3 extends over 11 amino acids. Germline V gene sequence: CDR1 SQVTM, CDR2 ANQGSEA.

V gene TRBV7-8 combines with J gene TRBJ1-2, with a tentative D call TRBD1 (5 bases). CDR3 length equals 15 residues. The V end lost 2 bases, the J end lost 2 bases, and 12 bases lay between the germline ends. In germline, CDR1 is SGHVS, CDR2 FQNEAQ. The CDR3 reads CASSLFGGGNYGYTF. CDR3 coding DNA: TGTGCCAGCAGCTTATTTGGGGGGGGGAACTATGGCTACACCTTC. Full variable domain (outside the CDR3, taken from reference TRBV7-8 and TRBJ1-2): GAGVSQSPRYKVAKRGQDVALRCDPISGHVSLFWYQQALGQGPEFLTYFQNEAQLDKSGLPSDRFFAERPEGSVSTLKIQRTQQEDSAVYLCASSLFGGGNYGYTFGSGTRLTVV.

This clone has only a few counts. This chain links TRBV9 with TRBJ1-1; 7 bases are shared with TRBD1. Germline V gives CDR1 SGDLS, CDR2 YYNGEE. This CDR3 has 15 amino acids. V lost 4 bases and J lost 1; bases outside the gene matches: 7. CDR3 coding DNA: TGTGCCAGCAGCACCCGGGACAGACAGAACACTGAAGCTTTCTTT. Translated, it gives CASSTRDRQNTEAFF. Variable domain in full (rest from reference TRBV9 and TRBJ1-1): DSGVTQTPKHLITATGQRVTLRCSPRSGDLSVYWYQQSLDQGLQFLIQYYNGEERAKGNILERFSAQQFPDLHSELNLSSLELGDSALYFCASSTRDRQNTEAFFGQGTRLTVV.

The CDR3: CASSATDRDFGYTF. Here the CDR3 DNA reads TGTGCCAGCAGCGCCACCGACAGGGACTTTGGCTACACCTTC. This rearrangement joins TRBV2 to TRBJ1-2, with 7 bases matching TRBD1. Looked up from germline, CDR1 is SNHLY and CDR2 is FYNNEI. With 6 bases clipped from V and 7 bases from J, the junction kept 11 bases outside the gene matches. The CDR3 has 14 residues.

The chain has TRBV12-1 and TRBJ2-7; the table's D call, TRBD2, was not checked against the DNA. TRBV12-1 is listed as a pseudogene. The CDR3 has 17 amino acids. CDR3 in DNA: TGTGCCAGCAGCTTTGCTGTTGTCCGGGGGGGCTCCTACGAGCAGTACGTC. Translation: CASSFAVVRGGSYEQYV.

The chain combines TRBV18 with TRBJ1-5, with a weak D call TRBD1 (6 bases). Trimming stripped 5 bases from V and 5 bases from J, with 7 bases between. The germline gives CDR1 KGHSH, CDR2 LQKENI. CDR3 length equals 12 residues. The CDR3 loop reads CASSAGDQPQHF. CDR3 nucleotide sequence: TGTGCCAGCTCAGCAGGGGATCAGCCCCAGCATTTT.

The CDR3 DNA sequence: TGTGCCAGCAGACAGGGGGCTAATGAAAAACTGTTTTTT. It codes for CASRQGANEKLFF. This rearrangement joins TRBV6-5 to TRBJ1-4; TRBD1 aligns across 8 bases. Trimming at V came to 6 bases and at J to 3 bases, leaving 0 bases not matched to a gene. Per the germline V gene, CDR1 is MNHEY and CDR2 is SVGAGI. The CDR3 is 13 amino acids.